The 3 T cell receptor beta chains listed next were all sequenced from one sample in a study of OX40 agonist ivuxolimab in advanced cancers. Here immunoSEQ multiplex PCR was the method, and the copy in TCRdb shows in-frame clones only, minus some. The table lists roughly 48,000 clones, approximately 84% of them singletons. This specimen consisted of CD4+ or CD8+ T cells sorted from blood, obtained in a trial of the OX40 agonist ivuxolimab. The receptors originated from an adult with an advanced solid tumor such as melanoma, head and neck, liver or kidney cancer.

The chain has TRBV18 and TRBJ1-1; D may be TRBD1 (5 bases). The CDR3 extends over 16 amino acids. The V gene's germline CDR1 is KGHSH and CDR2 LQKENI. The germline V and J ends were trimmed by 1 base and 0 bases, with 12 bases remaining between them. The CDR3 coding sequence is TGTGCCAGCTCACCACGGAGTATGGGGGTGAACACTGAAGCTTTCTTT. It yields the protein CASSPRSMGVNTEAFF. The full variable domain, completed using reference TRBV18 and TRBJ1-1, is NAGVMQNPRHLVRRRGQEARLRCSPMKGHSHVYWYRQLPEEGLKFMVYLQKENIIDESGMPKERFSAEFPKEGPSILRIQQVVRGDSAAYFCASSPRSMGVNTEAFFGQGTRLTVV.

This chain's CDR3 is CASSLLQIKNTGELFF. CDR3 DNA: TGTGCCAGCAGCTTGCTCCAGATAAAGAACACCGGGGAGCTGTTTTTT. The chain links TRBV7-3 to TRBJ2-2; D remains unclear. Looked up from germline, CDR1 is SGHTA and CDR2 is FQGTGA. The V gene lost 3 bases and the J gene lost 1 base, with 12 bases spanning the gap. This CDR3 has 16 amino acids.

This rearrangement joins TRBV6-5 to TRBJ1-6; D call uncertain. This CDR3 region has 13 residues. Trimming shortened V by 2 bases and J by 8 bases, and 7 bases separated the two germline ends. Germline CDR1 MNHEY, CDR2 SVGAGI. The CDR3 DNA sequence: TGTGCCAGCAGTTACAGGGCAGATTCACCCCTCCACTTT. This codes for CASSYRADSPLHF.